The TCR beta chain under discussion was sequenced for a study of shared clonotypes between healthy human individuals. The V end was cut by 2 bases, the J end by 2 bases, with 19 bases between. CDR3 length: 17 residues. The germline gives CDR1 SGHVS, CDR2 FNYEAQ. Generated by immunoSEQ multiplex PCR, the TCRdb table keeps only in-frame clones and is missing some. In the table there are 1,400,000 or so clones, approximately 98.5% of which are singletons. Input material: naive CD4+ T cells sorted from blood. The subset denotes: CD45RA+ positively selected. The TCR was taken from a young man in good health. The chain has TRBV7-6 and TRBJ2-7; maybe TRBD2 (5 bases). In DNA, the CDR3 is TGTGCCAGCAGCTTATCCTCCATTAGAGCGGCACCCTACGAGCAGTACTTC. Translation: CASSLSSIRAAPYEQYF.